The 9 T cell receptor beta chains in this list originate from one sample, sequenced in a study of breast tumors, draining lymph nodes, adjacent tissues. TCRdb re-derived calls from the multiplex PCR reads in MiXCR, one entry per CDR3 protein. The sample includes around 150,000 distinct CDR3 sequences, around 22% of them seen just once. Breast cancer patients provided tissue from their axillary draining lymph nodes. Sequences were obtained from axillary lymph node tissue. These receptors came from a female donor with breast cancer. Some clones in this sample may be carry-over from other donors' samples.

This clonotype has only one observation. This may arise from a read error, as a much more abundant clone is one base away. The rearrangement uses TRBV3-1 and TRBJ2-7; D possibly corresponds to TRBD2 (5 bases). There are 13 residues in the CDR3. V was cut by 1 base and J by 9 bases, with 13 bases left in between. Germline CDR1 reads LGHDT; CDR2 reads YNNKEL (reference sequence). This chain's CDR3 is CASSQGKAVGQYF. The CDR3 DNA follows: TGTGCCAGCAGCCAAGGAAAAGCGGTCGGGCAGTACTTC.

In the case of this clonotype: This clone may be a read error of a much larger clone one base away. J is TRBJ2-7 and V is TRBV9; possibly TRBD1 for D (6 bases). V was pared by 4 bases and J by 0 bases, with 11 bases between. Germline CDR1 and CDR2: SGDLS and YYNGEE. The CDR3 is 14 residues long. CDR3 nucleotide sequence: TGTGCCAGCAGCACTACAGGGAACTCCTACGAGCAGTACTTC. Amino acids: CASSTTGNSYEQYF.

The chain carries TRBV5-1 and TRBJ2-7, with D perhaps TRBD1 or TRBD2 (6 bases each). CDR1 SGHRS and CDR2 YFSETQ come from the germline V gene. This CDR3 has 14 amino acids. V dropped 2 bases and J dropped 4 bases, with 13 bases sitting between them. In DNA, the CDR3 is TGCGCCAGCAGCTTAGGGGGGCTCAGGTACGAGCAGTACTTC. Protein: CASSLGGLRYEQYF.

The count of this clonotype is one. A much larger clone lies a single base off, so this may be a read error. The chain has TRBV11-1 and TRBJ2-1, with a tentative D call TRBD2 (6 bases). Germline-derived CDR1 and CDR2 are SGHAT and FQDESV (reference sequence). The CDR3 loop spans 14 amino acids. Trimming removed 1 base at V and 8 bases at J, with 12 bases between. CDR3 sequence: CASSLDGGYDEQFF. CDR3 in DNA: TGTGCCAGCAGCTTAGATGGGGGGTACGATGAGCAGTTCTTC. Supplemented by reference TRBV11-1 and TRBJ2-1, the full variable domain reads EAEVAQSPRYKITEKSQAVAFWCDPISGHATLYWYRQILGQGPELLVQFQDESVVDDSQLPKDRFSAERLKGVDSTLKIQPAELGDSAMYLCASSLDGGYDEQFFGPGTRLTVL.

This clonotype was seen ten or more times. The chain joins TRBV20-1 to TRBJ2-1; tentative D call: TRBD1 (5 bases). Germline V gene lookup returns CDR1 DFQATT and CDR2 SNEGSKA (reference sequence). Between the trimmed V and J ends, which lost 2 bases and 12 bases, there was a span of 14 bases. The CDR3 contains 12 residues. CDR3: CSARPTGGWQFF. The DNA of the CDR3 is TGCAGTGCTAGACCCACAGGTGGATGGCAGTTCTTC.

Worth noting for this clonotype: A much larger clone is a single base away; this may be a read error. Since no conserved phenylalanine or tryptophan closes the CDR3, a read error is the likely cause. This sequence joins TRBV4-1 and TRBJ2-3, with a tentative D call TRBD2 (6 bases). Between the trimmed V and J ends, which lost 1 base and 2 bases, there was a span of 10 bases. Germline V gene sequence: CDR1 MGHRA, CDR2 YSYEKL. The CDR3 is 15 amino acids. The CDR3, as DNA: TGCGCCAGCAGCCAAGGAGGAGGGGCCACAGATACGCAGTATTAT. Translation gives CASSQGGGATDTQYY.

This clonotype has ten or more counts. This rearrangement joins TRBV6-1 to TRBJ2-7; a possible D gene is TRBD1 (6 bases). The germline CDR1 and CDR2 sequences are MNHNS and SASEGT. V was trimmed by 7 bases and J by 2 bases, leaving 9 bases between them. The CDR3 runs to 12 residues. CDR3 DNA: TGTGCCAGCATGGACAGTCCCTACGAGCAGTACTTC. This sequence encodes CASMDSPYEQYF.

The sample holds many counts of this clonotype. CDR3 nucleotide sequence: TGTGCCAGTAGTATTAGCGGGAGGAACTGGGGAGAGACCCAGTACTTC. It specifies CASSISGRNWGETQYF. This sequence joins TRBV19 and TRBJ2-5; 10 bases agree with TRBD2. The CDR3 is 16 amino acids. Germline V gene sequence: CDR1 LNHDA, CDR2 SQIVND (reference sequence). J gave up 4 bases and V 3 bases, and 8 bases lay outside the gene matches.

This clonotype has at least ten counts. The chain carries TRBV5-8 and TRBJ2-1; TRBD1 agrees at 8 bases. V was pared by 2 bases and J by 12 bases, with 10 bases of the junction left unmatched. The CDR3 loop spans 14 amino acids. The germline CDR1 and CDR2 sequences are SGHTS and YDEGEE. This chain's CDR3 is CASSFGQGGIRQFF. For the CDR3, the DNA is TGTGCCAGCAGCTTTGGACAGGGAGGTATTAGGCAGTTCTTC. Drawing the rest from reference TRBV5-8 and TRBJ2-1, the complete variable domain is EAGVTQSPTHLIKTRGQQATLRCSPISGHTSVYWYQQALGLGLQFLLWYDEGEERNRGNFPPRFSGRQFPNYSSELNVNALELEDSALYLCASSFGQGGIRQFFGPGTRLTVL.